A selection of T cell receptor beta chains follows, all from one sample in a study of blood T cell repertoires in COVID-19. The protocol was immunoSEQ multiplex PCR, while the TCRdb copy is restricted to in-frame clones and leaves out a portion. This table has approximately 250,000 clones, about 83% appearing once. Sequenced sample: peripheral blood. Receptors were obtained from a human donor in a cohort sampled during active COVID-19. CDR3s include the opening cysteine and the closing phenylalanine or tryptophan. Each record gives: J gene, V gene, D gene, clone size, CDR3 protein, CDR3 DNA. A D gene is named only where the DNA matches it firmly. The size field is filled for only some rows; it gives once, few, many or a size class.

j_gene: TRBJ1-6
v_gene: TRBV15
d_gene: TRBD1
abundance: once
CDR3aa: CATRKTGGNSPLHF
CDR3nt: TGTGCCACCAGAAAGACAGGGGGCAATTCACCCCTCCACTTT

j_gene: TRBJ2-3
v_gene: TRBV28
d_gene: NA
abundance: NA
CDR3aa: CASSPKSSGTDTQYF
CDR3nt: TGTGCCAGCAGTCCCAAGTCTAGCGGCACAGATACGCAGTATTTT

j_gene: TRBJ2-7
v_gene: TRBV7-6
d_gene: TRBD1
abundance: NA
CDR3aa: CASSPGQLMGEQYF
CDR3nt: TGTGCCAGCAGCCCGGGACAGCTAATGGGTGAGCAGTACTTC

j_gene: TRBJ2-3
v_gene: TRBV6-6
d_gene: TRBD2
abundance: NA
CDR3aa: CASSWTSGATDTQYF
CDR3nt: TGTGCCAGCAGTTGGACTAGCGGGGCCACAGATACGCAGTATTTT

j_gene: TRBJ2-1
v_gene: TRBV5-1
d_gene: NA
abundance: NA
CDR3aa: CASSLYQGNEQFF
CDR3nt: TGCGCCAGCAGCTTGTACCAGGGCAATGAGCAGTTCTTC

j_gene: TRBJ1-1
v_gene: TRBV4-1
d_gene: NA
abundance: NA
CDR3aa: CASSHPVRGNTEAFF
CDR3nt: TGCGCCAGCAGCCATCCGGTTCGGGGGAACACTGAAGCTTTCTTT

j_gene: TRBJ2-1
v_gene: TRBV9
d_gene: TRBD2
abundance: once
CDR3aa: CASSGGGSSYNEQFF
CDR3nt: TGTGCCAGCAGCGGCGGGGGTAGCTCCTACAATGAGCAGTTCTTC

j_gene: TRBJ2-3
v_gene: TRBV7-6
d_gene: TRBD2
abundance: NA
CDR3aa: CASSLRSSGSTDTQYF
CDR3nt: TGTGCCAGCAGCTTACGATCTAGCGGCAGCACAGATACGCAGTATTTT

j_gene: TRBJ2-1
v_gene: TRBV19
d_gene: NA
abundance: many
CDR3aa: CASSIRRTQYNEQFF
CDR3nt: TGTGCCAGTAGTATACGTCGGACACAATACAATGAGCAGTTCTTC

j_gene: TRBJ2-5
v_gene: TRBV10-1
d_gene: TRBD2
abundance: NA
CDR3aa: CASSEVSGTEAGREETQYF
CDR3nt: TGCGCCAGCAGTGAAGTTTCGGGGACGGAGGCGGGGAGGGAGGAGACCCAGTACTTC

j_gene: TRBJ1-1
v_gene: TRBV3-1/TRBV3-2
d_gene: NA
abundance: NA
CDR3aa: CASSRRGGETEAFF
CDR3nt: TGTGCCAGCAGCCGGCGAGGGGGAGAGACTGAAGCTTTCTTT

j_gene: TRBJ2-7
v_gene: TRBV5-4
d_gene: NA
abundance: once
CDR3aa: CASSPPGVRSYEQYF
CDR3nt: TGTGCCAGCAGCCCGCCGGGAGTTCGAAGCTACGAGCAGTACTTC

j_gene: TRBJ2-2
v_gene: TRBV19
d_gene: NA
abundance: NA
CDR3aa: CASKGQGDGELFF
CDR3nt: TGTGCCAGCAAAGGGCAGGGTGACGGGGAGCTGTTTTTT

j_gene: TRBJ2-5
v_gene: TRBV10-3
d_gene: TRBD2
abundance: NA
CDR3aa: CATMGGTETQYF
CDR3nt: TGTGCCACCATGGGAGGGACGGAGACCCAGTACTTC

j_gene: TRBJ2-3
v_gene: TRBV20-1
d_gene: TRBD2
abundance: NA
CDR3aa: CSASGSAGGRTDTQYF
CDR3nt: TGCAGTGCTAGTGGTTCTGCGGGGGGGCGGACAGATACGCAGTATTTT

j_gene: TRBJ1-5
v_gene: TRBV6-5
d_gene: NA
abundance: few
CDR3aa: CASRRQGNQPQHF
CDR3nt: TGTGCCAGCAGACGACAGGGCAATCAGCCCCAGCATTTT

j_gene: TRBJ2-1
v_gene: TRBV28
d_gene: TRBD2
abundance: NA
CDR3aa: CASSSTGTSINEQFF
CDR3nt: TGTGCCAGCAGTTCCACCGGGACTAGCATCAATGAGCAGTTCTTC

j_gene: TRBJ2-3
v_gene: TRBV5-1
d_gene: TRBD2
abundance: NA
CDR3aa: CASTRGRGPDTQYF
CDR3nt: TGCGCCAGCACCCGGGGGAGGGGCCCAGATACGCAGTATTTT

j_gene: TRBJ2-7
v_gene: TRBV7-9
d_gene: NA
abundance: once
CDR3aa: CASSLNQGSEQYF
CDR3nt: TGTGCCAGCAGCTTAAATCAGGGCTCCGAGCAGTACTTC

j_gene: TRBJ1-2
v_gene: TRBV7-2
d_gene: NA
abundance: once
CDR3aa: CASSPLTTPLGYTF
CDR3nt: TGTGCCAGCAGCCCACTAACCACACCGCTCGGCTACACCTTC

j_gene: TRBJ2-1
v_gene: TRBV7-3
d_gene: NA
abundance: once
CDR3aa: CASSLTVGGEQFF
CDR3nt: TGTGCCAGCAGCTTAACAGTCGGGGGAGAGCAGTTCTTC

j_gene: TRBJ1-1
v_gene: TRBV12-3/TRBV12-4
d_gene: TRBD1
abundance: few
CDR3aa: CASGQALNTEAFF
CDR3nt: TGTGCCAGCGGACAGGCCTTGAACACTGAAGCTTTCTTT

j_gene: TRBJ2-3
v_gene: TRBV5-1
d_gene: TRBD1
abundance: NA
CDR3aa: CASSDGTGVLTDTQYF
CDR3nt: TGCGCCAGCAGCGATGGGACAGGGGTATTGACAGATACGCAGTATTTT

j_gene: TRBJ1-1
v_gene: TRBV6-5
d_gene: NA
abundance: NA
CDR3aa: CASVSRAARRAEAFF
CDR3nt: TGTGCCAGCGTCTCGAGGGCGGCCAGGAGGGCTGAAGCTTTCTTT

j_gene: TRBJ1-2
v_gene: TRBV25-1
d_gene: NA
abundance: few
CDR3aa: CASSAGHLYGYTF
CDR3nt: TGTGCCAGCAGTGCGGGACACCTCTATGGCTACACCTTC

j_gene: TRBJ2-1
v_gene: TRBV7-9
d_gene: TRBD2
abundance: NA
CDR3aa: CASSLESSGPGNEQFF
CDR3nt: TGTGCCAGCAGCTTAGAATCTAGCGGGCCAGGCAATGAGCAGTTCTTC

j_gene: TRBJ1-2
v_gene: TRBV9
d_gene: NA
abundance: NA
CDR3aa: CASSVVTGKGGYTF
CDR3nt: TGTGCCAGCAGCGTAGTAACAGGAAAGGGTGGCTACACCTTC

j_gene: TRBJ1-3
v_gene: TRBV29-1
d_gene: TRBD1
abundance: NA
CDR3aa: CSVTGEEVGNTIYF
CDR3nt: TGCAGCGTGACAGGGGAGGAGGTTGGAAACACCATATATTTT

j_gene: TRBJ1-2
v_gene: TRBV20-1
d_gene: NA
abundance: NA
CDR3aa: CSASRTARYGYTF
CDR3nt: TGCAGTGCTAGTCGAACAGCCCGCTATGGCTACACCTTC

j_gene: TRBJ2-7
v_gene: TRBV5-1
d_gene: NA
abundance: NA
CDR3aa: CASSLRTATGEQYF
CDR3nt: TGCGCCAGCAGCCTACGGACAGCCACGGGAGAGCAGTACTTC

j_gene: TRBJ2-2
v_gene: TRBV6-5
d_gene: NA
abundance: once
CDR3aa: CASSARDTGELFF
CDR3nt: TGTGCCAGCTCGGCCAGGGACACCGGGGAGCTGTTTTTT

j_gene: TRBJ1-4
v_gene: TRBV10-3
d_gene: NA
abundance: once
CDR3aa: CAISESTGSSTNEKLFF
CDR3nt: TGTGCCATCAGTGAGTCGACAGGATCTTCAACTAATGAAAAACTGTTTTTT

j_gene: TRBJ1-4
v_gene: TRBV5-1
d_gene: NA
abundance: NA
CDR3aa: CASSLDPAGGNEKLFF
CDR3nt: TGCGCCAGCAGCTTGGACCCGGCTGGAGGTAATGAAAAACTGTTTTTT

j_gene: TRBJ1-5
v_gene: TRBV15
d_gene: NA
abundance: few
CDR3aa: CATSRDPGANQPQHF
CDR3nt: TGTGCCACCAGCAGAGACCCAGGGGCCAATCAGCCCCAGCATTTT

j_gene: TRBJ2-7
v_gene: TRBV3-1/TRBV3-2
d_gene: NA
abundance: NA
CDR3aa: CASSQDLGSLIAVRHEQYF
CDR3nt: TGTGCCAGCAGCCAAGATCTCGGTTCCCTCATAGCAGTGAGGCACGAGCAGTACTTC

j_gene: TRBJ2-7
v_gene: TRBV7-2
d_gene: NA
abundance: NA
CDR3aa: CASTLARGSIYEQYF
CDR3nt: TGTGCCAGCACCCTGGCACGGGGGAGCATTTACGAGCAGTACTTC

j_gene: TRBJ1-1
v_gene: TRBV29-1
d_gene: NA
abundance: NA
CDR3aa: CSAVDNPREAFF
CDR3nt: TGCAGCGCCGTCGACAACCCCCGGGAAGCTTTCTTT

j_gene: TRBJ1-2
v_gene: TRBV7-9
d_gene: TRBD1
abundance: NA
CDR3aa: CASSPRQGAGYGYTF
CDR3nt: TGTGCCAGCAGCCCCCGACAGGGGGCGGGCTATGGCTACACCTTC

j_gene: TRBJ2-1
v_gene: TRBV15
d_gene: NA
abundance: NA
CDR3aa: CATSRDRTGQNEQFF
CDR3nt: TGTGCCACCAGCAGAGATAGAACAGGTCAGAATGAGCAGTTCTTC

j_gene: TRBJ2-5
v_gene: TRBV7-9
d_gene: TRBD2
abundance: NA
CDR3aa: CASSSWTSRQETQYF
CDR3nt: TGTGCCAGCAGCTCGTGGACTAGCCGGCAAGAGACCCAGTACTTC

j_gene: TRBJ1-5
v_gene: TRBV28
d_gene: TRBD1
abundance: once
CDR3aa: CASILGQIFGNQPQHF
CDR3nt: TGTGCCAGCATCCTGGGACAGATCTTTGGCAATCAGCCCCAGCATTTT

j_gene: TRBJ2-1
v_gene: TRBV5-1
d_gene: NA
abundance: NA
CDR3aa: CASSSILEDEQFF
CDR3nt: TGCGCCAGCAGCTCGATACTAGAGGATGAGCAGTTCTTC

j_gene: TRBJ2-7
v_gene: TRBV19
d_gene: TRBD1
abundance: NA
CDR3aa: CASGPGQGIYEQYF
CDR3nt: TGTGCCAGTGGCCCGGGACAGGGGATCTACGAGCAGTACTTC

j_gene: TRBJ1-1
v_gene: TRBV18
d_gene: TRBD1
abundance: NA
CDR3aa: CASSPRGQDEAFF
CDR3nt: TGTGCCAGCTCACCGCGGGGACAGGATGAAGCTTTCTTT

j_gene: TRBJ2-1
v_gene: TRBV24-1
d_gene: NA
abundance: NA
CDR3aa: CATSDSNSYNEQFF
CDR3nt: TGTGCCACCAGTGATTCTAACTCCTACAATGAGCAGTTCTTC

j_gene: TRBJ2-5
v_gene: TRBV6-5
d_gene: TRBD1
abundance: NA
CDR3aa: CASSRTGGSETQYF
CDR3nt: TGTGCCAGCAGTCGCACAGGGGGGTCGGAGACCCAGTACTTC

j_gene: TRBJ2-7
v_gene: TRBV7-2
d_gene: NA
abundance: NA
CDR3aa: CASSLVRVFDEQYF
CDR3nt: TGTGCCAGCAGCTTAGTCCGGGTTTTCGACGAGCAGTACTTC

j_gene: TRBJ2-3
v_gene: TRBV23-1
d_gene: NA
abundance: NA
CDR3aa: CASWVMSGYTDTQYF
CDR3nt: TGCGCCAGCTGGGTAATGTCAGGCTACACAGATACGCAGTATTTT

j_gene: TRBJ1-5
v_gene: TRBV10-3
d_gene: TRBD1
abundance: NA
CDR3aa: CAIREDRTNQPQHF
CDR3nt: TGTGCCATCAGGGAGGACAGGACCAATCAGCCCCAGCATTTT

j_gene: TRBJ2-3
v_gene: TRBV4-1
d_gene: NA
abundance: NA
CDR3aa: CASSQVDLGFTDTQYF
CDR3nt: TGCGCCAGCAGCCAAGTTGATCTAGGATTCACAGATACGCAGTATTTT

j_gene: TRBJ2-7
v_gene: TRBV5-1
d_gene: TRBD2
abundance: NA
CDR3aa: CASSPGGLALYYEQYF
CDR3nt: TGCGCCAGCAGCCCTGGGGGACTAGCTCTCTACTACGAGCAGTACTTC

j_gene: TRBJ2-2
v_gene: TRBV7-2
d_gene: NA
abundance: NA
CDR3aa: CASSPTEAGELFF
CDR3nt: TGTGCCAGCAGTCCGACAGAGGCCGGGGAGCTGTTTTTT

j_gene: TRBJ1-5
v_gene: TRBV2
d_gene: NA
abundance: NA
CDR3aa: CASSENRQYQPQHF
CDR3nt: TGTGCCAGCAGTGAAAACAGGCAGTATCAGCCCCAGCATTTT

j_gene: TRBJ1-1
v_gene: TRBV27
d_gene: TRBD1
abundance: NA
CDR3aa: CASSFYRGQVTEAFF
CDR3nt: TGTGCCAGCAGTTTCTACAGGGGGCAGGTCACTGAAGCTTTCTTT

j_gene: TRBJ2-7
v_gene: TRBV27
d_gene: NA
abundance: NA
CDR3aa: CASSLSWTSYEQYF
CDR3nt: TGTGCCAGCAGTTTATCGTGGACATCCTACGAGCAGTACTTC